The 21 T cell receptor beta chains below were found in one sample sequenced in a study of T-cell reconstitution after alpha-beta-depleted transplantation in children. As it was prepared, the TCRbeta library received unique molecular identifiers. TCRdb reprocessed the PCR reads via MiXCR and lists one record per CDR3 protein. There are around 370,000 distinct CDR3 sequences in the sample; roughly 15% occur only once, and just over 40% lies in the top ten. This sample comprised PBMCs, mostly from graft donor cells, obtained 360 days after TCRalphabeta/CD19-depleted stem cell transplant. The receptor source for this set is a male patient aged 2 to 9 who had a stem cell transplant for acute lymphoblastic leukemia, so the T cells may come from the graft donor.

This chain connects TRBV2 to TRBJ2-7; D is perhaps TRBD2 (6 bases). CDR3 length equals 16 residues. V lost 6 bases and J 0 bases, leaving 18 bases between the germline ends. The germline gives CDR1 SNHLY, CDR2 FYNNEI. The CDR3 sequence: CASSQNRDSISYEQYF. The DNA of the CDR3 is TGTGCCAGCAGCCAGAACCGGGACTCCATCTCCTACGAGCAGTACTTC. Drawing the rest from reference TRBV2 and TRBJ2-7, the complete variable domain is EPEVTQTPSHQVTQMGQEVILRCVPISNHLYFYWYRQILGQKVEFLVSFYNNEISEKSEIFDDQFSVERPDGSNFTLKIRSTKLEDSAMYFCASSQNRDSISYEQYFGPGTRLTVT.

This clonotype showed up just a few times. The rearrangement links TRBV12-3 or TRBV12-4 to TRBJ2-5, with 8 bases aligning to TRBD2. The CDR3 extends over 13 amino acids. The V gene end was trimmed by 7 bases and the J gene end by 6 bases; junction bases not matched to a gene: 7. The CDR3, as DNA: TGTGCCAGCATGGATAGCGGGGCCAAGACCCAGTACTTC. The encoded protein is CASMDSGAKTQYF.

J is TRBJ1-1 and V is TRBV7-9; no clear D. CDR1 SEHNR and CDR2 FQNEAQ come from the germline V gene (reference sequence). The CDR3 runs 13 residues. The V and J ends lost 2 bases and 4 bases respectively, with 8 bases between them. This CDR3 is CASSLPGSTEAFF. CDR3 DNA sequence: TGTGCCAGCAGCTTACCAGGTAGCACTGAAGCTTTCTTT.

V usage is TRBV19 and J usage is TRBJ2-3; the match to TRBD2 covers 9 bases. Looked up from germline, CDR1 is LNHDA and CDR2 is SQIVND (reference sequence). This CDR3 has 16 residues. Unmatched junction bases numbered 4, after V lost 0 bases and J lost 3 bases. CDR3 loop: CASSIEGSGRTDTQYF. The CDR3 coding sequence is TGTGCCAGTAGTATAGAAGGTAGCGGGAGAACAGATACGCAGTATTTT.

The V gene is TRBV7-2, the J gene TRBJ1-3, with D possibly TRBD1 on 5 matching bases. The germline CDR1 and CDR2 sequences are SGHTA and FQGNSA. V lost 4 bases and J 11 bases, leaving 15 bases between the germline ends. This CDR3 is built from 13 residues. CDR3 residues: CASSSPTGAAIYF. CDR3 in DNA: TGTGCCAGCAGCTCCCCTACAGGAGCGGCCATATATTTT.

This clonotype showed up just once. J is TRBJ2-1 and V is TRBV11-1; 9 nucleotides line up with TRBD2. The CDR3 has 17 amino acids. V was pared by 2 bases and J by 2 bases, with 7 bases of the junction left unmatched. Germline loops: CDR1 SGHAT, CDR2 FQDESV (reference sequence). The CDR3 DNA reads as TGTGCCAGCAGCTTAAGGCCTAGCGGGATGACCTACAATGAGCAGTTCTTC. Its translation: CASSLRPSGMTYNEQFF.

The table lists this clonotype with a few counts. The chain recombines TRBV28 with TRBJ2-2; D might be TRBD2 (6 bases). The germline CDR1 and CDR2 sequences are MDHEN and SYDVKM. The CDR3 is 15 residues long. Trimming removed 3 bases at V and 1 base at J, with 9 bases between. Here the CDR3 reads CASSFTGVNTGELFF. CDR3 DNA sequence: TGTGCCAGCAGTTTTACGGGAGTGAACACCGGGGAGCTGTTTTTT.

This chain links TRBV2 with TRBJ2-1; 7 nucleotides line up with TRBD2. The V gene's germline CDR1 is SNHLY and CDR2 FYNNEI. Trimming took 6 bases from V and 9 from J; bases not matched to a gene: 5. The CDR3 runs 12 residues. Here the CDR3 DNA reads TGTGCCAGCAGCCGTAGCGGGCTTGAGCAGTTCTTC. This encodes CASSRSGLEQFF.

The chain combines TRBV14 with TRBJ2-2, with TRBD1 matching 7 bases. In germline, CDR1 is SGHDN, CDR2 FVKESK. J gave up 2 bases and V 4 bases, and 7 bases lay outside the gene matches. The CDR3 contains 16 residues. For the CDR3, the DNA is TGTGCCAGCAGCCCGTTATGGGACAGAAACACCGGGGAGCTGTTTTTT. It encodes CASSPLWDRNTGELFF.

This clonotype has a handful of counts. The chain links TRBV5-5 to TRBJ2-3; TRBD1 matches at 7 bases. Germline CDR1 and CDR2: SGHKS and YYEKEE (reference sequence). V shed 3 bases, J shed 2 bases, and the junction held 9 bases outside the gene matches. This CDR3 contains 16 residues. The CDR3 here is CASSSEPGQITDTQYF. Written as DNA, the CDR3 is TGTGCCAGCAGCTCAGAGCCGGGACAGATCACAGATACGCAGTATTTT.

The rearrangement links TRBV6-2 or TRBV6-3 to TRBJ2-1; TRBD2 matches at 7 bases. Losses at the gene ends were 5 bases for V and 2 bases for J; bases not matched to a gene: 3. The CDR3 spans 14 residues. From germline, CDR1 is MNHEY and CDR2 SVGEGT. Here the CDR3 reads CASSPRGAYNEQFF. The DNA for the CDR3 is TGTGCCAGCAGTCCCCGGGGGGCCTACAATGAGCAGTTCTTC.

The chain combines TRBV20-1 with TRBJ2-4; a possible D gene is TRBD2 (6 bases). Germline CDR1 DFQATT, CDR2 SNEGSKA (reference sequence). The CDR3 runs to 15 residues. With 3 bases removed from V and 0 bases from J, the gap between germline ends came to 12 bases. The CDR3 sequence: CSARGSGLAKNIQYF. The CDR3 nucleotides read TGCAGTGCTAGGGGATCGGGACTAGCCAAAAACATTCAGTACTTC.

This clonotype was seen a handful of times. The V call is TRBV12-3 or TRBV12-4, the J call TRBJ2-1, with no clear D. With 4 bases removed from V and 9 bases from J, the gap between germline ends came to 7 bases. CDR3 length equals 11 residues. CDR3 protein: CASSSTSEQFF. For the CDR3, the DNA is TGTGCCAGCAGTTCGACGAGTGAGCAGTTCTTC.

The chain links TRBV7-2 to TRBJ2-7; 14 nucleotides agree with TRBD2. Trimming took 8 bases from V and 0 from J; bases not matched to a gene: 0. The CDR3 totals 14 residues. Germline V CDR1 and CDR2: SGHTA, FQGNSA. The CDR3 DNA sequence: TGTGCCAGCGGGACTAGCGGGAGCTCCTACGAGCAGTACTTC. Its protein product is CASGTSGSSYEQYF.

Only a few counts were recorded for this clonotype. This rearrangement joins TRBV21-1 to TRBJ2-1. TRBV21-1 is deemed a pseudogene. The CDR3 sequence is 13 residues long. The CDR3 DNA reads TGTGCCAGCAGCAATATGGGTCCGCGAGAGCAGTTCTTC. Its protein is CASSNMGPREQFF.

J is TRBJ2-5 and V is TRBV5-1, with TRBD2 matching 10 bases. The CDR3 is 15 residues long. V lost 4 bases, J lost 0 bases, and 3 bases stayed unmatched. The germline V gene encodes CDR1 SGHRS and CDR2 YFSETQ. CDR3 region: CASSLAGEYQETQYF. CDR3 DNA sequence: TGCGCCAGCAGCCTAGCGGGGGAGTACCAAGAGACCCAGTACTTC.

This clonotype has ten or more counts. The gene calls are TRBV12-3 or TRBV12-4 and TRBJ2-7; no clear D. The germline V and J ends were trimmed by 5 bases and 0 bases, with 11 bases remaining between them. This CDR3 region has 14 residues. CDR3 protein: CASSQTTSSYEQYF. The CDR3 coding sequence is TGTGCCAGCAGTCAAACGACAAGCTCCTACGAGCAGTACTTC.

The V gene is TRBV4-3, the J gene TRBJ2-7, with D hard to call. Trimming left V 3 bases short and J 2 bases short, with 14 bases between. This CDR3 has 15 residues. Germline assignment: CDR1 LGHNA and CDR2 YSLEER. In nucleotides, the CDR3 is TGCGCCAGCAGCCAGCTGCCCCTATTGGCCTACGAGCAGTACTTC. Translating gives CASSQLPLLAYEQYF.

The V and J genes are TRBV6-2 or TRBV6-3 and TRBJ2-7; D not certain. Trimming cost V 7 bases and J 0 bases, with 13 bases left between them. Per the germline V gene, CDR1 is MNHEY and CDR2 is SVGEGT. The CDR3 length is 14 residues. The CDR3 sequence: CASTSTVSSYEQYF. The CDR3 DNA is TGTGCCAGCACATCAACAGTAAGCTCCTACGAGCAGTACTTC.

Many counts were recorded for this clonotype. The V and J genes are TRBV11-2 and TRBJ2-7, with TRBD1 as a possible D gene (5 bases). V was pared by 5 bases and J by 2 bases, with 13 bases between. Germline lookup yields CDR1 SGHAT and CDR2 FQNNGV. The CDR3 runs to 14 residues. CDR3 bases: TGTGCCAGCAGCCTATATAGGGGCACCTACGAGCAGTACTTC. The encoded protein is CASSLYRGTYEQYF.

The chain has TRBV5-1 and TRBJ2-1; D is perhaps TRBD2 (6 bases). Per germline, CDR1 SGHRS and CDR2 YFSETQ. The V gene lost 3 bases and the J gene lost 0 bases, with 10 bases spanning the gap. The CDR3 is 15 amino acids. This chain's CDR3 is CASSSNGGSYNEQFF. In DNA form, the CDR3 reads TGCGCCAGCAGCTCAAACGGGGGCTCCTACAATGAGCAGTTCTTC.